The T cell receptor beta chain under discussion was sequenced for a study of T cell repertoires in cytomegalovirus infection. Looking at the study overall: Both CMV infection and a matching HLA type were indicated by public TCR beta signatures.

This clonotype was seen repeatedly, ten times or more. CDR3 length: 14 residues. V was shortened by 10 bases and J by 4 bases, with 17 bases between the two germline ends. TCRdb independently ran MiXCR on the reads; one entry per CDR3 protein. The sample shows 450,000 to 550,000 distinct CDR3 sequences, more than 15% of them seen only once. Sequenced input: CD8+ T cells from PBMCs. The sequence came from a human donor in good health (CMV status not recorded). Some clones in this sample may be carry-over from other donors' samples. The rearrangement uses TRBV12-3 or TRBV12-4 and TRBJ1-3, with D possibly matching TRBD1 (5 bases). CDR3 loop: CATSGGSGGNTIYF. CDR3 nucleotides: TGTGCCACGTCTGGGGGAAGTGGCGGAAACACCATATATTTT.